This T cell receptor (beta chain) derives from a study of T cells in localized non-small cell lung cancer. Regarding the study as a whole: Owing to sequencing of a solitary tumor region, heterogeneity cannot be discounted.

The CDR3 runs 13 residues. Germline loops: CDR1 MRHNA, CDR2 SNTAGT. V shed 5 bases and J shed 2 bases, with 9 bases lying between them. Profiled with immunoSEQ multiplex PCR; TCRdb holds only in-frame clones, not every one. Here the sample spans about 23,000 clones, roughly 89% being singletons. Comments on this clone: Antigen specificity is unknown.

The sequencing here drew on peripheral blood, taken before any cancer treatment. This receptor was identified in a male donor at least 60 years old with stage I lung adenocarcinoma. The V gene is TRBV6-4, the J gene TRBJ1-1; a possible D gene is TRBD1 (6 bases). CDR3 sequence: CASSLQGNTEAFF. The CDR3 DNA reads TGTGCCAGCAGTCTACAGGGAAACACTGAAGCTTTCTTT.